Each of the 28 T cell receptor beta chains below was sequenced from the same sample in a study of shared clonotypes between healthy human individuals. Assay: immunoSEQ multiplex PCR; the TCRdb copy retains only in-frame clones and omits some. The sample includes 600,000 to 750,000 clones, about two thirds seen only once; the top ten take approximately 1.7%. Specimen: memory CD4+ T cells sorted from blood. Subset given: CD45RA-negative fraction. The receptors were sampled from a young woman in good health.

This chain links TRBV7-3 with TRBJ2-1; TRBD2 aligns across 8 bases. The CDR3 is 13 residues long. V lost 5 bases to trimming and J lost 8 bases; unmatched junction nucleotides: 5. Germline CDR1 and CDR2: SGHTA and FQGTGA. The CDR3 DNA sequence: TGTGCCAGCAGCCCCCCGGGGGGGTATGAGCAGTTCTTC. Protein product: CASSPPGGYEQFF.

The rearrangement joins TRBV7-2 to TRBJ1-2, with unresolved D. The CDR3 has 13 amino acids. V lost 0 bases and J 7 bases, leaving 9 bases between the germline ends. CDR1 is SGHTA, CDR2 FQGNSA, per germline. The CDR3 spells CASSLAGESGYTF. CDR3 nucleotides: TGTGCCAGCAGCTTAGCTGGGGAGTCTGGCTACACCTTC.

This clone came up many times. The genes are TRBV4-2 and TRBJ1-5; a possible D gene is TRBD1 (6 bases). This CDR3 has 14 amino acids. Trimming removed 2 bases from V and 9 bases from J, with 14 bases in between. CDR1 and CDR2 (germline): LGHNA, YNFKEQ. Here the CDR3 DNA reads TGTGCCAGCAGCCAACCTGGACAGTTTCCGCCCCAGCATTTT. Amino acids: CASSQPGQFPPQHF.

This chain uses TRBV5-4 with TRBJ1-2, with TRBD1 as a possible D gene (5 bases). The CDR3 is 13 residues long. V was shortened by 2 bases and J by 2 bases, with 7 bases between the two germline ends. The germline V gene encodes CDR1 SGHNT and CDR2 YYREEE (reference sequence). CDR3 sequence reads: CASSFGGNYGYTF. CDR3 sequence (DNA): TGTGCCAGCAGCTTTGGGGGGAACTATGGCTACACCTTC.

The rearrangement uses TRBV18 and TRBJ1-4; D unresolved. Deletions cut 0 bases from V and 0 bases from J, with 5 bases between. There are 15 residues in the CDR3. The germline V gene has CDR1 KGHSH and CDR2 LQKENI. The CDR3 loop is CASSPPGATNEKLFF. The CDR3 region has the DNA TGTGCCAGCTCACCACCCGGGGCAACTAATGAAAAACTGTTTTTT.

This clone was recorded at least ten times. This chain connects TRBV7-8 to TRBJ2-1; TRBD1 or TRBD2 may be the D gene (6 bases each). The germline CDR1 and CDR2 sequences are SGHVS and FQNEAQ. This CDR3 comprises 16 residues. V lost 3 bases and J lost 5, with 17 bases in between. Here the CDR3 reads CASSLALLRGDNEQFF. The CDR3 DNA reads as TGTGCCAGCAGCTTGGCCTTGTTGAGGGGGGACAATGAGCAGTTCTTC.

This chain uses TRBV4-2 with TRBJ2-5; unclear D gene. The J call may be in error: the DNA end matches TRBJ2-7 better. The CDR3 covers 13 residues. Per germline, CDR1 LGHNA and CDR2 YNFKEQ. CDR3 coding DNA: TGTGCCAGCAGCCAAGAACCCAGATACGAGCAGTACTTC. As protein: CASSQEPRYEQYF.

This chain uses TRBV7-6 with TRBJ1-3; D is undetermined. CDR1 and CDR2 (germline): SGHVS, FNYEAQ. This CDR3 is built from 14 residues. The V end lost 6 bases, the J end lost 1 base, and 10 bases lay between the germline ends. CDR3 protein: CASSNSDSGNTIYF. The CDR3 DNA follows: TGTGCCAGCAGTAACAGTGATTCTGGAAACACCATATATTTT.

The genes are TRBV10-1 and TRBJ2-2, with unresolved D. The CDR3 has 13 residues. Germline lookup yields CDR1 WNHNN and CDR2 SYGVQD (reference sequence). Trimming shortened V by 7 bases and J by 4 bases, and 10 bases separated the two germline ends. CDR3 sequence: CASKASRTGELFF. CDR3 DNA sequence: TGCGCCAGCAAGGCCAGCCGCACCGGGGAGCTGTTTTTT.

Written as DNA, the CDR3 is TGTGCCAGCACCATGGACAGGGAATCGAATGAGCAGTTCTTC. Its protein is CASTMDRESNEQFF. The rearrangement uses TRBV5-4 and TRBJ2-1; 8 bases align to TRBD1. V was clipped by 6 bases and J by 7 bases; unmatched bases: 9. The CDR3 is made up of 14 amino acids. Germline lookup yields CDR1 SGHNT and CDR2 YYREEE (reference sequence).

The CDR3 DNA follows: TGTGCCAGCGGACAGGGGGGAGTAATTGAAAAACTGTTTTTT. This gives the protein CASGQGGVIEKLFF. The rearrangement uses TRBV28 and TRBJ1-4; 10 bases are shared with TRBD1. The junction had 7 bases not matched to a gene; V was cut back by 8 bases and J by 7 bases. Germline V lookup: CDR1 MDHEN, CDR2 SYDVKM. The CDR3 covers 14 residues.

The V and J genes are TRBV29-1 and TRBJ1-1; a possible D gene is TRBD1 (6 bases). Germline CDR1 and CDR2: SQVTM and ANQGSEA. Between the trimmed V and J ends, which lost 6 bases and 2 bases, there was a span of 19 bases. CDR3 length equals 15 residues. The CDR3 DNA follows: TGCAGCGTCGACCCACAGGGCGGGTTAAACACTGAAGCTTTCTTT. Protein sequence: CSVDPQGGLNTEAFF.

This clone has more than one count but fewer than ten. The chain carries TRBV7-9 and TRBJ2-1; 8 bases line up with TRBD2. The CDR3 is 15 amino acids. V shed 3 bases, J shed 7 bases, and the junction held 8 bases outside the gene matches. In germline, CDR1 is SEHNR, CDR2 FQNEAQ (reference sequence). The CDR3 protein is CASSLRSGGMNEQFF. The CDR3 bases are TGTGCCAGCAGCTTGAGGTCGGGAGGGATGAATGAGCAGTTCTTC.

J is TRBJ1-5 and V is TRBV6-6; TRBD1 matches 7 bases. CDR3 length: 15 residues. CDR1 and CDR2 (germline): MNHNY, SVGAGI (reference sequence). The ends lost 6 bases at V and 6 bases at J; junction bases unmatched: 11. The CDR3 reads CASSPPTGTRQPQHF. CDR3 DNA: TGTGCCAGCAGCCCCCCGACAGGGACACGTCAGCCCCAGCATTTT.

This CDR3 is CAWRGTNTGELFF. DNA of the CDR3: TGTGCCTGGAGGGGGACAAACACCGGGGAGCTGTTTTTT. J is TRBJ2-2 and V is TRBV30; perhaps TRBD1 as D (6 bases). Germline CDR1 is GTSNPN and CDR2 is SVGIG (reference sequence). The CDR3 extends over 13 amino acids. The V gene lost 3 bases and the J gene lost 2 bases, with 7 bases spanning the gap.

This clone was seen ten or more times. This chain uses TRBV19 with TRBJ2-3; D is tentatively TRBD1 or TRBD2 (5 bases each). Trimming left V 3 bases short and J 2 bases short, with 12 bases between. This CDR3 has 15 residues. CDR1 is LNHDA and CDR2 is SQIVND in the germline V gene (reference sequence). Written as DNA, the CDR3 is TGTGCCAGTAGTATTGGGGACCCTGCCACAGATACGCAGTATTTT. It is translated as CASSIGDPATDTQYF.

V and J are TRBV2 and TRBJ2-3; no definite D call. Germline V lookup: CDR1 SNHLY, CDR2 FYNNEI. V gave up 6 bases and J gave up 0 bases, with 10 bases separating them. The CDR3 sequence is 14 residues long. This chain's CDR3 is CASRRDLSTDTQYF. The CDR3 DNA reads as TGTGCCAGCAGACGAGACTTAAGCACAGATACGCAGTATTTT.

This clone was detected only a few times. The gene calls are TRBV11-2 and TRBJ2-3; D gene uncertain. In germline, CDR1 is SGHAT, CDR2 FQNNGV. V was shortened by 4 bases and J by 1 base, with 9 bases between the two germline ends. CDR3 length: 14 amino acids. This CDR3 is CASSSYLGTDTQYF. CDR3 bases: TGTGCCAGCAGCTCTTACTTGGGCACAGATACGCAGTATTTT.

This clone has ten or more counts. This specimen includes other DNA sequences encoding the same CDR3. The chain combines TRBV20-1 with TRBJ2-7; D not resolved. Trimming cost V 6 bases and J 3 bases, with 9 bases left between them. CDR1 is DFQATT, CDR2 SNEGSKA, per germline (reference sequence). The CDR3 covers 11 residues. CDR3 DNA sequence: TGCAGTGCCTCTGACAACTACGAGCAGTACTTC. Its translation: CSASDNYEQYF.

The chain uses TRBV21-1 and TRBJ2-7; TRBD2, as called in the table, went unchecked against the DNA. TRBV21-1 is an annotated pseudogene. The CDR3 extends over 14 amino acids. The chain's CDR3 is CARGERDPSYEQYF. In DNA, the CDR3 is TGTGCCAGGGGCGAGCGGGATCCGTCCTACGAGCAGTACTTC.

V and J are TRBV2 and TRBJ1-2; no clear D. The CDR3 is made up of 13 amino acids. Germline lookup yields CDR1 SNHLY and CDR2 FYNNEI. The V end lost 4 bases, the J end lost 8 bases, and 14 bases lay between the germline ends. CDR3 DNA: TGTGCCAGCAGTGTCCGGGGTGAAGAAGGCTACACCTTC. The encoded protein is CASSVRGEEGYTF.

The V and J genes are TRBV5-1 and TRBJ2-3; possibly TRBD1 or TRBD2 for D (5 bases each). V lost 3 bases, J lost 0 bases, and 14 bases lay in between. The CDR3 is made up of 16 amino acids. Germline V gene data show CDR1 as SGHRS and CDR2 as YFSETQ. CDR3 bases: TGCGCCAGCAGCTGGGGACGGGATACTAGCACAGATACGCAGTATTTT. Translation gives CASSWGRDTSTDTQYF.

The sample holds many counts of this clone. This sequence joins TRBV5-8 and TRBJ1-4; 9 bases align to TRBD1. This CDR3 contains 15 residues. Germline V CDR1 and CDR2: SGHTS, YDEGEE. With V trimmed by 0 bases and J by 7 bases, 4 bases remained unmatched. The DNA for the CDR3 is TGTGCCAGCAGCTTGGTGGGACAGGGAACTGAAAAACTGTTTTTT. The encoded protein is CASSLVGQGTEKLFF.

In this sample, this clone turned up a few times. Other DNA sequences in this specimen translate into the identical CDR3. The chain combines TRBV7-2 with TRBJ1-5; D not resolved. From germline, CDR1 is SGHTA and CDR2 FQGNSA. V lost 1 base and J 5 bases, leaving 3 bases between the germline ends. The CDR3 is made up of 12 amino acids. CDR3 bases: TGTGCCAGCAGCTTAGATTATCAGCCCCAGCATTTT. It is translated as CASSLDYQPQHF.

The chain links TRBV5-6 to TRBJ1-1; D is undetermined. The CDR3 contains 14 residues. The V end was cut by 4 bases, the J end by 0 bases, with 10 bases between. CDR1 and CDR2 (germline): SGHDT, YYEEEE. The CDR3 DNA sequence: TGTGCCAGCAGCAGCCATCGTGTGAACACTGAAGCTTTCTTT. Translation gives CASSSHRVNTEAFF.

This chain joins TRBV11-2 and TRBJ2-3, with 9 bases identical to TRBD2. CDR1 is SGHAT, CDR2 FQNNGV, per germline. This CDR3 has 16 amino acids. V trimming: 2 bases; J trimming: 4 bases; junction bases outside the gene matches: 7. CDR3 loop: CASSLISGRRADTQYF. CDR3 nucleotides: TGTGCCAGCAGCTTAATTAGCGGGAGACGTGCAGATACGCAGTATTTT.

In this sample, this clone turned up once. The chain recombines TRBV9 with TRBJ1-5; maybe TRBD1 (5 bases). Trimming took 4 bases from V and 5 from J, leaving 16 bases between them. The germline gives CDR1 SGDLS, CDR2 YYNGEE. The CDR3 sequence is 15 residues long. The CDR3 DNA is TGTGCCAGCAGCCAAGGGTCGGGGGTCGATCAGCCCCAGCATTTT. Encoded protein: CASSQGSGVDQPQHF.

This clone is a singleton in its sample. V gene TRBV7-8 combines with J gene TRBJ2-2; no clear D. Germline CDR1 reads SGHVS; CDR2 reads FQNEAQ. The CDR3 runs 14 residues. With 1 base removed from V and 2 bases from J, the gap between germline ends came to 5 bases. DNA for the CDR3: TGTGCCAGCAGCTTAGGAGGCAACACCGGGGAGCTGTTTTTT. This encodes CASSLGGNTGELFF.